A selection of T cell receptor beta chains follows, all from one sample in a study of spatial heterogeneity in lung cancer. Each CDR3 protein is one row after TCRdb ran MiXCR on the 5' RACE reads. The repertoire holds around 110,000 distinct CDR3 sequences, with 9.5% to 15% as singletons. Sequencing used PBMCs, obtained at follow-up. The receptors derive from a male donor with early-stage non-small cell lung cancer. Both conserved end residues are part of each CDR3. A D gene is named only where the DNA matches it firmly. A clone size is listed for some rows: how often the clone was seen (once, few, many), or a class if it is expanded.

clone_size | j_call | d_call | v_call | cdr3_aa | cdr3_nt
many | TRBJ1-1 | TRBD1 | TRBV9 | CASSVEGAPEAFF | TGTGCCAGCAGCGTAGAGGGGGCCCCTGAAGCTTTCTTT
few | TRBJ2-1 | . | TRBV18 | CASSPPAGSSYNEQFF | TGTGCCAGCTCACCACCGGCAGGGAGTTCCTACAATGAGCAGTTCTTC
few | TRBJ2-7 | . | TRBV20-1 | CSARGGPGTATYEQYF | TGCAGTGCTAGAGGGGGCCCGGGGACCGCCACCTACGAGCAGTACTTC
few | TRBJ1-2 | TRBD1 | TRBV27 | CARRTGVYGYTF | TGTGCCAGGAGAACAGGGGTATATGGCTACACCTTC
. | TRBJ1-2 | TRBD1 | TRBV28 | CATDRGMNGYTF | TGTGCCACGGACAGGGGGATGAATGGCTACACCTTC
few | TRBJ1-5 | . | TRBV2 | CASSEYQQENQPQHF | TGTGCCAGCAGTGAGTATCAACAGGAAAATCAGCCCCAGCATTTT
. | TRBJ2-3 | TRBD2 | TRBV27 | CASSLYSGGRADTQYF | TGTGCCAGCAGTTTATATAGCGGGGGGAGGGCAGATACGCAGTATTTT
few | TRBJ2-5 | . | TRBV9 | CASSVRPGQETQYF | TGTGCCAGCAGCGTCAGACCCGGGCAAGAGACCCAGTACTTC
few | TRBJ2-2 | . | TRBV6-5 | CASNDGRGELFF | TGTGCCAGCAATGACGGGCGAGGGGAGCTGTTTTTT
. | TRBJ2-7 | . | TRBV6-5 | CASSRPYRDEQYF | TGTGCCAGCAGTCGCCCCTACCGGGACGAGCAGTACTTC
many | TRBJ1-5 | TRBD1 | TRBV7-8 | CASSPPLRQGLNQPQHF | TGTGCCAGCAGCCCCCCTTTGAGACAGGGCCTCAATCAGCCCCAGCATTTT
. | TRBJ2-3 | TRBD1 | TRBV10-1 | CASSSGQSASTDTQYF | TGCGCCAGCAGCTCGGGACAGTCGGCTAGCACAGATACGCAGTATTTT
many | TRBJ2-2 | TRBD2 | TRBV5-4 | CASSLERGAGELFF | TGTGCCAGCAGCTTGGAGCGGGGGGCCGGGGAGCTGTTTTTT
few | TRBJ2-3 | . | TRBV7-9 | CASSFQGTGTDTQYF | TGTGCCAGCAGCTTCCAGGGGACTGGCACAGATACGCAGTATTTT
few | TRBJ1-2 | . | TRBV11-2 | CASSTGRSYGYTF | TGTGCCAGCAGCACGGGACGGAGCTATGGCTACACCTTC
many | TRBJ1-6 | . | TRBV4-2 | CASSQDRGGAPLHF | TGTGCCAGCAGCCAAGATAGAGGCGGGGCACCCCTCCACTTT
few | TRBJ1-5 | . | TRBV6-5 | CASSFRDQPQHF | TGTGCCAGCAGTTTCCGGGATCAGCCCCAGCATTTT
few | TRBJ1-5 | TRBD1 | TRBV4-1 | CASSQSRDRGNQPQHF | TGCGCCAGCAGCCAATCCCGGGACAGGGGCAATCAGCCCCAGCATTTT
. | TRBJ2-2 | TRBD1 | TRBV29-1 | CSVGQGGNTGELFF | TGCAGCGTTGGACAGGGCGGTAACACCGGGGAGCTGTTTTTT
many | TRBJ2-7 | . | TRBV9 | CASSVDRPGAYEQYF | TGTGCCAGCAGCGTAGACCGCCCGGGTGCCTACGAGCAGTACTTC
many | TRBJ1-5 | TRBD1 | TRBV28 | CASSFGTGSQPQHF | TGTGCCAGCAGTTTCGGGACAGGATCTCAGCCCCAGCATTTT
few | TRBJ2-7 | . | TRBV7-9 | CASSTPGYEQYF | TGTGCCAGCAGCACACCGGGCTACGAGCAGTACTTC